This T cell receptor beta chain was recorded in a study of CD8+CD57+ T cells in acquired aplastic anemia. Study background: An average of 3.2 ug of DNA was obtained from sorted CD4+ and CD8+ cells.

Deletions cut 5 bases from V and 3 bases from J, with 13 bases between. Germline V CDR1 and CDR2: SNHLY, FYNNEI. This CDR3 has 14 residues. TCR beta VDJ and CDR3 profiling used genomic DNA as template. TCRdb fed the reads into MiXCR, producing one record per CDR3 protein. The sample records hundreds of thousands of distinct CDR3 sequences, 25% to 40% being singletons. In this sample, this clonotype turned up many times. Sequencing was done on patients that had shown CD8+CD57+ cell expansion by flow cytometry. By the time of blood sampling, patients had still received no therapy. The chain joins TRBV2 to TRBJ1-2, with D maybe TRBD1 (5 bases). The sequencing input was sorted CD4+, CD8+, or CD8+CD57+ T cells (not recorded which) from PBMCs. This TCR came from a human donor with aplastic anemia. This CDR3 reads CASSPGGEDYGYTF. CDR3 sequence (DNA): TGTGCCAGCAGTCCCGGAGGGGAGGACTATGGCTACACCTTC.